This TCR beta chain was sequenced in a study of T cell repertoires in cytomegalovirus infection. Study information: Used in the study were CMV epitopes, some recently identified and HLA-C-restricted, others well-studied and HLA-B-restricted. Based on public TCR beta signatures, there were indications of CMV infection and of a matching HLA type.

Looked up from germline, CDR1 is SEHNR and CDR2 is FQNEAQ (reference sequence). V was trimmed by 4 bases and J by 8 bases, leaving 11 bases between them. This CDR3 is 12 amino acids long. TCRdb processed the reads anew with MiXCR; each CDR3 protein has one entry. The table lists about 920,000 distinct CDR3 sequences, around 31% of them singletons. This clonotype showed up just a few times. Its antigen is currently unknown. General study findings and limits: Based on cumulative public TCR beta family frequency, carriers of CMV plus the relevant HLA were identified. Predominance within the ex vivo response was attributable to HLA-C-restricted CMV-specific TCR beta clonotypes.

The sequencing used cultured CD8+ T cells from PBMCs, collected from culture after CMV antigen stimulation. The TCR originated in a human donor in good health (CMV status not recorded). Some clones in this sample may be carry-over from other donors' samples. The chain recombines TRBV7-9 with TRBJ1-2; no reliable D call. In nucleotides, the CDR3 is TGTGCCAGCAGCTCCGCCTTGGAGGGCTACACCTTC. Its translation: CASSSALEGYTF.